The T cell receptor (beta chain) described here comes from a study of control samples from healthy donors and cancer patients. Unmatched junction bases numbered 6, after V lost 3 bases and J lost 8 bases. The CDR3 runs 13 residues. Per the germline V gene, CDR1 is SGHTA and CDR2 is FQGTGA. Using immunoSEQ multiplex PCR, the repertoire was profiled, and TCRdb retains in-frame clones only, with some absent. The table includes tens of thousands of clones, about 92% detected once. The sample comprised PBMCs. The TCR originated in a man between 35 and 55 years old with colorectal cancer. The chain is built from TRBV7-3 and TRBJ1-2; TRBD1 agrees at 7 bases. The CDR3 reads CASSLVTGRGYTF. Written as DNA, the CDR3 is TGTGCCAGCAGCTTGGTGACAGGGCGAGGCTACACCTTC.